These T cell receptor beta chains were read from a single sample in a study of blood T cell repertoires in COVID-19. The protocol was immunoSEQ multiplex PCR, while the TCRdb copy is restricted to in-frame clones and leaves out a portion. The table includes roughly 260,000 clones, roughly 88% detected once. The specimen sequenced was peripheral blood. These receptors came from a woman in her forties who had recovered from COVID-19. CDR3s include the opening cysteine and the closing phenylalanine or tryptophan. D genes are given only for firm matches. The size entry is marked missing in some rows and otherwise reads once, few, many or a size class.

DNA	CDR3	V	size	D	J
TGTGCCAGCAGTTACTCGGCGGGCTCCAGCTCCTACGAGCAGTACTTC	CASSYSAGSSSYEQYF	TRBV6-5	-	-	TRBJ2-7
TGCGCCAGCAGCCAATTAACAGGGCACTATGGCTACACCTTC	CASSQLTGHYGYTF	TRBV4-3	-	-	TRBJ1-2
TGTGCCAGCAGCACCAAAATAGCGGGAGGATCAGATACGCAGTATTTT	CASSTKIAGGSDTQYF	TRBV5-4	-	TRBD2	TRBJ2-3
TGTGCCAGCAGCTCGGGGACTAAGAGGGCCTACGAGCAGTACTTC	CASSSGTKRAYEQYF	TRBV5-4	-	TRBD2	TRBJ2-7
TGTGCCAGCAGCTTTGCGGGAGCCACAGATACGCAGTATTTT	CASSFAGATDTQYF	TRBV7-2	-	TRBD2	TRBJ2-3
TGTGCCACCAGTGGGCTAGGATCCTACAATGAGCAGTTCTTC	CATSGLGSYNEQFF	TRBV24-1	-	-	TRBJ2-1
TGTGCCAGCAGTCCCCTCCTGAGAACCCACGAGCAGTACTTC	CASSPLLRTHEQYF	TRBV6-6	-	-	TRBJ2-7
TGTGCCAGCAGTGAACCAGGGGGCCTCGGTCAGCCCCAGCATTTT	CASSEPGGLGQPQHF	TRBV6-1	-	TRBD1	TRBJ1-5
TGTGCCAGCAGCCAGACCCCCGCCGGGACAGGGGGACATTCACCCCTCCACTTT	CASSQTPAGTGGHSPLHF	TRBV9	few	TRBD1	TRBJ1-6
TGTGCCAGCAGTGAAGCTCAAAGGGGGCAGACCCAGCATTTT	CASSEAQRGQTQHF	TRBV6-1	-	TRBD1	TRBJ1-5
TGCGCCAGCAGCCAAGTAGCGGGAGGGCCCTACGAGCAGTACTTC	CASSQVAGGPYEQYF	TRBV4-1	-	TRBD2	TRBJ2-7
TGTGCCAGCCATTGGCGGGAGGTTCAAGGTGAGCAGTTCTTC	CASHWREVQGEQFF	TRBV7-9	-	TRBD2	TRBJ2-1
TGTGCCAGCAGTTACCCCGGGACAGGGATTTTTGAGCAGTACTTC	CASSYPGTGIFEQYF	TRBV6-5	-	TRBD1	TRBJ2-7
TGTGCCAGCAGCTGGGACGGGACACCCAGGGGCTCCTACAATGAGCAGTTCTTC	CASSWDGTPRGSYNEQFF	TRBV7-2	once	-	TRBJ2-1
TGCGCCAGCAGCTTGGGTCCCGGCTCCTACGAGCAGTACTTC	CASSLGPGSYEQYF	TRBV5-1	once	-	TRBJ2-7
TGTGCCAGTACAGACAGCTATGGCTACACCTTC	CASTDSYGYTF	TRBV19	-	-	TRBJ1-2
TGTGCCACCAGACCGGGAGTGCGTGCAGATACGCAGTATTTT	CATRPGVRADTQYF	TRBV15	-	-	TRBJ2-3
TGTGCCAGCAGTTTGTACAGCTATGGCTACACCTTC	CASSLYSYGYTF	TRBV12-3/TRBV12-4	-	-	TRBJ1-2
TGTGCCAGCAGCCTCGAACAGGGGCCCTACAATGAGCAGTTCTTC	CASSLEQGPYNEQFF	TRBV11-2	-	TRBD1	TRBJ2-1
TGTGCCAGCAGCCAGGACAGGGGGGCCTATGGCTACACCTTC	CASSQDRGAYGYTF	TRBV5-4	-	TRBD1	TRBJ1-2
TGTGCCAGCAGCCAACAGGGGTATGGCTACACCTTC	CASSQQGYGYTF	TRBV16	-	-	TRBJ1-2
TGTGCCAGCAGTCCCCGACAGGGACGCTATGGCTACACCTTC	CASSPRQGRYGYTF	TRBV27	-	TRBD1	TRBJ1-2
TGTGCCAGCACCAAACTCAGGGCGCTCGGTAATGAGCAGTTCTTC	CASTKLRALGNEQFF	TRBV27	-	-	TRBJ2-1
TGTGCCAGCCGGGAGGGACTAGCAAGCTACGAGCAGTACTTC	CASREGLASYEQYF	TRBV6-5	-	TRBD2	TRBJ2-7
TGTGCCAGCAGCGTAGGGACAGGCGTTCTCAATGAGCAGTTCTTC	CASSVGTGVLNEQFF	TRBV9	-	TRBD1	TRBJ2-1
TGTGCCAGCAGCGTAGAGATTAGCGGGGGCCCAACCGGGGAGCTGTTTTTT	CASSVEISGGPTGELFF	TRBV9	-	TRBD2	TRBJ2-2
TGTGCCAGCAGCCAAGAAGCTAGCGGGAGGGCCCGGTACAATGAGCAGTTCTTC	CASSQEASGRARYNEQFF	TRBV14	few	TRBD2	TRBJ2-1
TGTGCCAGCAGCACTACAGGGGGCAGTGGAAACACCATATATTTT	CASSTTGGSGNTIYF	TRBV28	-	TRBD1	TRBJ1-3
TGTGCCAGTAGTTGGCAGGCCTCGAAGGGAAACACCATATATTTT	CASSWQASKGNTIYF	TRBV19	-	-	TRBJ1-3
TGCGCCAGCAGCCTTTCAGCCGGGACAGGAGCCTACGAGCAGTACTTC	CASSLSAGTGAYEQYF	TRBV4-1	-	TRBD1	TRBJ2-7
TGTGCCAGCAGTTACGGGCGGACGGGACTGTCCAAAAACATTCAGTACTTC	CASSYGRTGLSKNIQYF	TRBV6-2/TRBV6-3	-	-	TRBJ2-4
TGTGCCAGCTCACCACCCGGGAGGGGGAGGCAGCCCCAGCATTTT	CASSPPGRGRQPQHF	TRBV18	-	-	TRBJ1-5
TGTGCCAGCAGTTTCATAACAGGTTCTGGGGCCAACGTCCTGACTTTC	CASSFITGSGANVLTF	TRBV27	-	-	TRBJ2-6
TGTGCCAGCAACTCCATGGGCGGGGCGTCCTACGAGCAGTACTTC	CASNSMGGASYEQYF	TRBV11-2	-	-	TRBJ2-7
TGCGCCAGCAGCCACAGGGTAGGGACAGGGGGCTCTGGGGCCAACGTCCTGACTTTC	CASSHRVGTGGSGANVLTF	TRBV4-3	once	TRBD1	TRBJ2-6
TGTGCCAGCAGCCGTAACTCAGGTGAAAAACTGTTTTTT	CASSRNSGEKLFF	TRBV5-5	-	-	TRBJ1-4
TGTGCCAGCAGACAGGGGCGGATGGTTGACACTGAAGCTTTCTTT	CASRQGRMVDTEAFF	TRBV2	-	TRBD1	TRBJ1-1
TGTGCCAGCAGCTCACGTAGCGCGGAGGAGACCCAGTACTTC	CASSSRSAEETQYF	TRBV7-8	-	-	TRBJ2-5
TGTGCCAGCAGCCAAGGCCAGGGAGGCTATGGCTACACCTTC	CASSQGQGGYGYTF	TRBV3-1/TRBV3-2	-	-	TRBJ1-2
TGTGCCAGTTCGGGACAGGGATACTCTGGGGCCAACGTCCTGACTTTC	CASSGQGYSGANVLTF	TRBV5-6	once	TRBD1	TRBJ2-6
TGTGCCAGCAGTTACCTGCAGGGGGACTACGAGCAGTACTTC	CASSYLQGDYEQYF	TRBV6-5	-	TRBD1	TRBJ2-7
TGTGCCAGCTCCCCCGGAAGGACAGGTAGCACAGATACGCAGTATTTT	CASSPGRTGSTDTQYF	TRBV18	-	TRBD1	TRBJ2-3
TGTGCCAGCCGCCAGGGGACAGGGGTCTCCCTTGGGGGCTACACCTTC	CASRQGTGVSLGGYTF	TRBV19	-	TRBD1	TRBJ1-2
TGTGCCAGCAGCCTTGGGACCGGGACAGGGAACTACGAGCAGTACTTC	CASSLGTGTGNYEQYF	TRBV11-2	-	TRBD1	TRBJ2-7
TGTGCCAGCAGCTTGGAGGGGACAGGGGATAGTGGGGCCAACGTCCTGACTTTC	CASSLEGTGDSGANVLTF	TRBV5-6	-	TRBD1	TRBJ2-6
TGTGCCAGCAGCCCAGGGGGACGGATCTCCTACGAGCAGTACTTC	CASSPGGRISYEQYF	TRBV5-4	-	TRBD1	TRBJ2-7